Listed below are T cell receptor beta chains from one sample, sequenced in a study of T cell responses to AZD1222 COVID-19 vaccine. This table comes from immunoSEQ multiplex PCR, and its TCRdb copy is limited to in-frame clones, with some not included. In the table there are 150,000 to 200,000 clones, roughly 88% of which are singletons. The sequencing used peripheral blood, collected on day 0 of AZD1222 vaccination. These receptors were taken from an adult in good health. The CDR3 runs from the conserved cysteine through the conserved F or W. Fields, in order: clone size, D gene, CDR3 length, J gene, V gene, CDR3 DNA, CDR3 protein. A D gene is named only where the DNA matches it firmly. Where a row states a size, it is once, few, many or the class of an expanded clone; other rows omit it.

clone size: -; D gene: -; CDR3 length: 14; J gene: TRBJ2-7; V gene: TRBV6-5; CDR3 DNA: TGTGCCAGCATTGCTCTAGCACGCTCCTACGAGCAGTACTTC; CDR3 protein: CASIALARSYEQYF
clone size: -; D gene: TRBD1; CDR3 length: 17; J gene: TRBJ2-6; V gene: TRBV5-4; CDR3 DNA: TGTGCCAGCAGCGACCGGGACAGGGGTTTCGGGGCCAACGTCCTGACTTTC; CDR3 protein: CASSDRDRGFGANVLTF
clone size: -; D gene: -; CDR3 length: 16; J gene: TRBJ2-1; V gene: TRBV28; CDR3 DNA: TGTGCCAGCAGTTCCCCGTCCAGGGGAGTAAGTAGTGAGCAGTTCTTC; CDR3 protein: CASSSPSRGVSSEQFF
clone size: -; D gene: TRBD1; CDR3 length: 15; J gene: TRBJ2-7; V gene: TRBV4-3; CDR3 DNA: TGCGCCAGCAGCCAGCACACCGACAGGGGGCACGAGCAGTACTTC; CDR3 protein: CASSQHTDRGHEQYF
clone size: -; D gene: -; CDR3 length: 15; J gene: TRBJ1-5; V gene: TRBV5-8; CDR3 DNA: TGTGCCAGCAGCCGAACCGATAACCTCAATCAGCCCCAGCATTTT; CDR3 protein: CASSRTDNLNQPQHF
clone size: -; D gene: -; CDR3 length: 15; J gene: TRBJ1-1; V gene: TRBV9; CDR3 DNA: TGTGCCAGCAGCCCGTGGGGGCAGATGAACACTGAAGCTTTCTTT; CDR3 protein: CASSPWGQMNTEAFF
clone size: -; D gene: -; CDR3 length: 16; J gene: TRBJ1-1; V gene: TRBV7-2; CDR3 DNA: TGTGCCAGCAGCTTAGGGGGAGGCGGGGGGAACACTGAAGCTTTCTTT; CDR3 protein: CASSLGGGGGNTEAFF
clone size: few; D gene: -; CDR3 length: 15; J gene: TRBJ2-1; V gene: TRBV27; CDR3 DNA: TGTGCCAGCAGCCCTACTAAACGGATATACAATGAGCAGTTCTTC; CDR3 protein: CASSPTKRIYNEQFF
clone size: -; D gene: TRBD2; CDR3 length: 15; J gene: TRBJ2-7; V gene: TRBV14; CDR3 DNA: TGTGCCAGCAGCCAAGATTTCGGGGGGACCTACGAGCAGTACTTC; CDR3 protein: CASSQDFGGTYEQYF
clone size: -; D gene: TRBD2; CDR3 length: 19; J gene: TRBJ2-7; V gene: TRBV14; CDR3 DNA: TGTGCCAGCAGCCCCTGGGTGACTAGCGGGAGCCATAACGCCTACGAGCAGTACTTC; CDR3 protein: CASSPWVTSGSHNAYEQYF
clone size: once; D gene: TRBD2; CDR3 length: 18; J gene: TRBJ2-3; V gene: TRBV6-2/TRBV6-3; CDR3 DNA: TGTGCCAGCAGTTACCCGACTAGCGGGCCATGGAAGTCAGATACGCAGTATTTT; CDR3 protein: CASSYPTSGPWKSDTQYF
clone size: once; D gene: TRBD1; CDR3 length: 19; J gene: TRBJ1-3; V gene: TRBV5-1; CDR3 DNA: TGCGCCAGCACCTTTGGAGGGACAGGGGCAAACCTCGCTGGAAACACCATATATTTT; CDR3 protein: CASTFGGTGANLAGNTIYF
clone size: -; D gene: -; CDR3 length: 14; J gene: TRBJ2-5; V gene: TRBV5-1; CDR3 DNA: TGCGCCAGCACATCTGGGGCGCTAAGGGAGACCCAGTACTTC; CDR3 protein: CASTSGALRETQYF
clone size: -; D gene: TRBD1; CDR3 length: 16; J gene: TRBJ1-2; V gene: TRBV9; CDR3 DNA: TGTGCCAGCAGCGTTGAGCCGGGACAGGGGATATATGGCTACACCTTC; CDR3 protein: CASSVEPGQGIYGYTF
clone size: once; D gene: -; CDR3 length: 13; J gene: TRBJ1-1; V gene: TRBV28; CDR3 DNA: TGTGCCAGCAGTTCTCTGGGGGACACTGAAGCTTTCTTT; CDR3 protein: CASSSLGDTEAFF
clone size: -; D gene: -; CDR3 length: 15; J gene: TRBJ1-2; V gene: TRBV5-1; CDR3 DNA: TGCGCCAGCAGCTTGGGGAGTACAGTGAATTATGGCTACACCTTC; CDR3 protein: CASSLGSTVNYGYTF
clone size: -; D gene: -; CDR3 length: 13; J gene: TRBJ1-5; V gene: TRBV6-5; CDR3 DNA: TGTGCCAGCAGTTCGGGGCCAAATCAGCCCCAGCATTTT; CDR3 protein: CASSSGPNQPQHF
clone size: -; D gene: -; CDR3 length: 13; J gene: TRBJ2-4; V gene: TRBV4-3; CDR3 DNA: TGCGCCAGCAGCCAAGACCTGACGGACATTCAGTACTTC; CDR3 protein: CASSQDLTDIQYF
clone size: -; D gene: -; CDR3 length: 16; J gene: TRBJ1-5; V gene: TRBV27; CDR3 DNA: TGTGCCAGCAGTTTAGGAGGTGCCTATAGCAATCAGCCCCAGCATTTT; CDR3 protein: CASSLGGAYSNQPQHF
clone size: -; D gene: -; CDR3 length: 16; J gene: TRBJ2-6; V gene: TRBV7-2; CDR3 DNA: TGTGCCAGCAGCTTAACCCGACTAGACGGGGCCAACGTCCTGACTTTC; CDR3 protein: CASSLTRLDGANVLTF
clone size: -; D gene: -; CDR3 length: 11; J gene: TRBJ2-7; V gene: TRBV7-2; CDR3 DNA: TGTGCCAGCAGCACCACGGGCGAGCAGTACTTC; CDR3 protein: CASSTTGEQYF
clone size: once; D gene: -; CDR3 length: 16; J gene: TRBJ2-7; V gene: TRBV3-1/TRBV3-2; CDR3 DNA: TGTGCCAGCAGCCCCATTATAACAGGGGGGGCCTACGAGCAGTACTTC; CDR3 protein: CASSPIITGGAYEQYF
clone size: -; D gene: TRBD2; CDR3 length: 13; J gene: TRBJ2-7; V gene: TRBV28; CDR3 DNA: TGTGCCAGCAACGGGAGCGGGAGGTTCGAGCAGTACTTC; CDR3 protein: CASNGSGRFEQYF
clone size: -; D gene: -; CDR3 length: 18; J gene: TRBJ1-5; V gene: TRBV18; CDR3 DNA: TGTGCCAGCTCACCACGCCCCCTAGGACAGCCGAGCAATCAGCCCCAGCATTTT; CDR3 protein: CASSPRPLGQPSNQPQHF
clone size: -; D gene: -; CDR3 length: 15; J gene: TRBJ2-7; V gene: TRBV7-9; CDR3 DNA: TGTGCCAGCAGCTTAGGGGCAGGGGGTGCGGGGGAGCAGTACTTC; CDR3 protein: CASSLGAGGAGEQYF
clone size: once; D gene: TRBD1; CDR3 length: 16; J gene: TRBJ1-5; V gene: TRBV4-1; CDR3 DNA: TGCGCCAGCAGCCCAACGACAGGGAAGGGCAATCAGCCCCAGCATTTT; CDR3 protein: CASSPTTGKGNQPQHF
clone size: -; D gene: -; CDR3 length: 16; J gene: TRBJ1-5; V gene: TRBV6-5; CDR3 DNA: TGTGCCAGCAGTTCCCGCTGGGCAGAGAGCAATCAGCCCCAGCATTTT; CDR3 protein: CASSSRWAESNQPQHF
clone size: -; D gene: -; CDR3 length: 15; J gene: TRBJ2-7; V gene: TRBV5-6; CDR3 DNA: TGTGCCAGCAGCTTGGTGGCGACAGGTTCCTACGAGCAGTACTTC; CDR3 protein: CASSLVATGSYEQYF
clone size: -; D gene: -; CDR3 length: 14; J gene: TRBJ2-7; V gene: TRBV27; CDR3 DNA: TGTGCCAGCAGTTTTACCGGGGGAACTAACGAGCAGTACTTC; CDR3 protein: CASSFTGGTNEQYF
clone size: few; D gene: -; CDR3 length: 12; J gene: TRBJ2-7; V gene: TRBV2; CDR3 DNA: TGTGCCAGACAGACAGGCGGGGGAGAGCAGTACTTC; CDR3 protein: CARQTGGGEQYF
clone size: -; D gene: -; CDR3 length: 13; J gene: TRBJ2-7; V gene: TRBV6-5; CDR3 DNA: TGTGCCAGCACCGTCCCCGCGGGGTTTGAGCAGTACTTC; CDR3 protein: CASTVPAGFEQYF